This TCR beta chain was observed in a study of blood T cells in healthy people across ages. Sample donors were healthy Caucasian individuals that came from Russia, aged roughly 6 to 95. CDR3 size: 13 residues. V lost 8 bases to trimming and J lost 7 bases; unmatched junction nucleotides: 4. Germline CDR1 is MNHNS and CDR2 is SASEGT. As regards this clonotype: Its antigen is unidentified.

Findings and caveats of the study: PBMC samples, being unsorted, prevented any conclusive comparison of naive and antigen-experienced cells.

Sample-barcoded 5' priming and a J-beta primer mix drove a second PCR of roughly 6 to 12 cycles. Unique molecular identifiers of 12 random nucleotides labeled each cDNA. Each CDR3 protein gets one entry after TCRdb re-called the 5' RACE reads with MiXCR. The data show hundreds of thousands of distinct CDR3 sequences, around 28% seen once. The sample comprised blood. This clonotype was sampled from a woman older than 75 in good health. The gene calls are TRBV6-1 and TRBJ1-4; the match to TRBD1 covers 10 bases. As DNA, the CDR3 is TGTGCCAGCGACAGGGGGCGAGGTGAAAAACTGTTTTTT. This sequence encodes CASDRGRGEKLFF.